This T cell receptor (beta chain) was recorded in a study of cytomegalovirus exposure and HLA in healthy donors. About the research overall: The 90 to 150 validation repertoires, a later analysis reported, used the same platform as the approximately 700 first-cohort repertoires. Study observations and caveats: The authors enumerated some 160 TCR beta chains as linked to cytomegalovirus. Three CMV-associated chains were confirmed in vitro to be specific for CMV antigens. According to a subsequent analysis, TCR clusters identified in the first cohort showed a tendency to co-occur across the approximately 120 validation repertoires.

As for this clone: Its antigen is currently unknown.

Clones were read by immunoSEQ multiplex PCR, and TCRdb kept only the in-frame ones, dropping some. The table lists approximately 230,000 clones, approximately 84% of them singletons. The sequenced sample consisted of PBMCs. The clonotype originates from a man younger than 35 in good health and CMV-seropositive.

The CDR3 region is CASSQDGAYEQYF. The CDR3 coding sequence is TGTGCCAGCAGCCAAGATGGGGCCTACGAGCAGTACTTC. This chain links TRBV5-6 with TRBJ2-7, with D unresolved. Germline CDR1 and CDR2: SGHDT and YYEEEE. This CDR3 has 13 residues. The V end lost 4 bases, the J end lost 2 bases, and 10 bases lay between the germline ends.